The rows below give T cell receptor beta chains drawn from one sample of a study of T-cell reconstitution after alpha-beta-depleted transplantation in children. MiXCR, applied by TCRdb to the PCR reads, yields one record per CDR3 protein. This sample carries hundreds of thousands of distinct CDR3 sequences, 10% to 15% of them seen once, and the ten largest clones take 2.2%. This specimen was PBMCs, mostly from graft donor cells, taken 360 days after TCRalphabeta/CD19-depleted stem cell transplant. These receptors originate from a male patient between 5 and 17 years old who had a stem cell transplant for acute myeloid leukemia, so the T cells may come from the graft donor. Both conserved end residues are part of each CDR3. D genes are given only for firm matches. Clone size is stated in some rows and not others, as once, few, many or a class when expanded.

j_call d_call v_call clone_size cdr3_aa cdr3_nt
TRBJ1-1 TRBD1 TRBV29-1 many CSVTGTVNTEAFF TGCAGCGTTACCGGGACAGTGAACACTGAAGCTTTCTTT
TRBJ2-3 TRBD2 TRBV4-3 NA CASSQGGTSGPHFPQYF TGCGCCAGCAGCCAAGGCGGGACTAGCGGGCCTCACTTCCCGCAGTATTTT
TRBJ2-1 TRBD2 TRBV30 few CAWSGLAGNPRSSYNEQFF TGTGCCTGGAGCGGACTAGCGGGAAACCCTCGGAGCTCCTACAATGAGCAGTTCTTC
TRBJ1-1 NA TRBV6-6 few CASSYAQNTEAFF TGTGCCAGCAGTTACGCACAGAACACTGAAGCTTTCTTT
TRBJ2-4 NA TRBV29-1 many CSVDLVEGNIQYF TGCAGCGTTGATCTGGTGGAAGGGAACATTCAGTACTTC
TRBJ2-6 NA TRBV11-1 many CASSLGDGYNSGANVLTF TGTGCCAGCAGCTTAGGGGACGGCTATAACTCTGGGGCCAACGTCCTGACTTTC
TRBJ1-5 NA TRBV2 NA CASSEQTGLSNQPQHF TGTGCCAGCAGTGAACAAACAGGACTTAGCAATCAGCCCCAGCATTTT
TRBJ2-3 NA TRBV7-6 NA CASSLVSANTDTQYF TGTGCCAGCAGCTTAGTCTCGGCGAACACAGATACGCAGTATTTT
TRBJ2-7 NA TRBV28 NA CASSLPRLLGEQYF TGTGCCAGCAGTCTTCCACGGTTGTTAGGCGAGCAGTACTTC
TRBJ2-7 NA TRBV20-1 few CSAPQAGFGEQYF TGCAGTGCGCCCCAGGCCGGGTTCGGGGAGCAGTACTTC
TRBJ2-7 NA TRBV6-2/TRBV6-3 few CASRNGLVYEQYF TGTGCCAGCAGAAACGGGTTAGTCTACGAGCAGTACTTC
TRBJ2-1 NA TRBV3-1 many CASSHFWNEQFF TGTGCCAGCAGCCATTTCTGGAATGAGCAGTTCTTC
TRBJ1-2 NA TRBV25-1 NA CASSEGAVYGYTF TGTGCCAGCAGTGAAGGAGCAGTCTATGGCTACACCTTC
TRBJ2-2 TRBD1 TRBV12-3/TRBV12-4 many CASSRDRVNTGELFF TGTGCCAGCAGCCGGGACAGGGTAAACACCGGGGAGCTGTTTTTT
TRBJ2-7 TRBD2 TRBV20-1 many CSGVLARLDEQYF TGCAGTGGGGTACTAGCGAGATTGGACGAGCAGTACTTC
TRBJ2-7 NA TRBV29-1 many CSVEEGVGHEQYF TGCAGCGTTGAAGAGGGCGTTGGGCACGAGCAGTACTTC
TRBJ2-7 TRBD1 TRBV27 NA CASSPLPDRGLYEQYF TGTGCCAGCAGTCCCCTCCCCGACAGGGGCCTCTACGAGCAGTACTTC
TRBJ2-3 NA TRBV28 NA CASSSVRASSTDTQYF TGTGCCAGCAGCTCCGTCAGGGCCTCTAGCACAGATACGCAGTATTTT
TRBJ1-1 NA TRBV25-1 many CASRRTQAEAFF TGTGCCAGCAGAAGGACACAGGCTGAAGCTTTCTTT
TRBJ2-7 NA TRBV7-2 once CASSLQLAYEQYF TGTGCCAGCAGCTTACAACTAGCCTACGAGCAGTACTTC
TRBJ1-2 NA TRBV4-3 few CASSQDVVGRHLGWYGYTF TGCGCCAGCAGCCAAGATGTGGTGGGCCGACATCTCGGCTGGTATGGCTACACCTTC
TRBJ2-1 NA TRBV28 few CASRAHETGRGEQFF TGTGCCAGCAGAGCCCACGAGACAGGTAGAGGCGAGCAGTTCTTC
TRBJ2-7 NA TRBV14 many CASSQQYYEQYF TGTGCCAGCAGCCAACAGTACTACGAGCAGTACTTC
TRBJ2-7 NA TRBV5-1 NA CASSSNRVQNEQYF TGCGCCAGCAGCTCCAACAGGGTTCAAAACGAGCAGTACTTC
TRBJ2-2 TRBD2 TRBV5-1 few CASSLAVASGSRTGELFF TGCGCCAGCAGCTTGGCCGTGGCTAGCGGGAGCAGGACCGGGGAGCTGTTTTTT
TRBJ2-3 NA TRBV18 many CASSQTSTDTQYF TGTGCCAGCTCACAGACTAGCACAGATACGCAGTATTTT
TRBJ2-2 NA TRBV11-3 many CASRIDPTGELFF TGTGCCAGCCGGATAGATCCCACCGGGGAGCTGTTTTTT
TRBJ2-5 NA TRBV4-3 few CASSQGNRVGETQYF TGCGCCAGCAGCCAAGGTAACAGGGTAGGAGAGACCCAGTACTTC
TRBJ2-3 NA TRBV10-3 NA CAIGWTDTQYF TGTGCCATCGGATGGACAGATACGCAGTATTTT
TRBJ2-7 NA TRBV5-1 NA CASSRIPGLPYEQYF TGCGCCAGCAGCCGAATCCCGGGCCTCCCCTACGAGCAGTACTTC
TRBJ2-1 NA TRBV20-1 NA CSARSPSSYEQFF TGCAGTGCGAGGAGTCCCTCCTCCTATGAGCAGTTCTTC
TRBJ2-3 TRBD2 TRBV7-2 NA CASSLGSGRGGGDTQYF TGTGCCAGCAGCTTGGGTAGCGGGAGAGGGGGGGGAGATACGCAGTATTTT
TRBJ2-6 NA TRBV21-1 NA CASTHGPSGANVLTF TGTGCCAGCACCCACGGCCCTTCTGGGGCCAACGTCCTGACTTTC
TRBJ1-1 NA TRBV28 NA CASIRHEAFF TGTGCCAGCATAAGACATGAAGCTTTCTTT
TRBJ1-1 NA TRBV20-1 NA CSARRPAMNTEAFF TGCAGTGCTAGACGTCCGGCCATGAACACTGAAGCTTTCTTT
TRBJ2-1 TRBD2 TRBV7-6 NA CASSFYSGVEQFF TGTGCCAGCAGCTTTTATAGCGGGGTTGAGCAGTTCTTC
TRBJ2-7 TRBD2 TRBV18 many CASSAKRGVVGEQYF TGTGCCAGCTCAGCTAAGCGGGGGGTCGTGGGAGAGCAGTACTTC
TRBJ2-7 NA TRBV11-2 many CASSLDVGGVSYEQYF TGTGCCAGCAGCTTAGATGTTGGCGGAGTCTCCTACGAGCAGTACTTC
TRBJ2-1 TRBD1 TRBV28 many CASSYVGPRTGQGYNEQFF TGTGCCAGCAGTTATGTCGGGCCCAGGACGGGACAGGGGTACAATGAGCAGTTCTTC
TRBJ2-3 NA TRBV4-3 many CASSQGTLGDTQYF TGCGCCAGCAGCCAGGGGACCTTGGGAGATACGCAGTATTTT